The clone carrying this T cell receptor beta chain appeared a single time. What it binds is not known. This same CDR3 is encoded by further DNA sequences in the sample. Clones were read by immunoSEQ multiplex PCR, and TCRdb kept only the in-frame ones, dropping some. The table has approximately 340,000 clones, about 91% seen once. The data derive from a study of Ad26.COV2.S vaccination and SARS-CoV-2 variants. Study findings and constraints: The TCR breadth and depth analyses may have understated or missed part of the total T cell responses. Breadth of non-spike TCRs did not differ between vaccinees and placebo recipients.

Trimming removed 2 bases from V and 3 bases from J, with 11 bases in between. The germline gives CDR1 SGHRS, CDR2 YFSETQ. This CDR3 has 14 amino acids. The chain carries TRBV5-1 and TRBJ1-1; D remains ambiguous. The sample consisted of peripheral blood, taken after recovery from COVID-19. The receptor comes from a human donor who had recovered from COVID-19. The CDR3 sequence is CASSLGNGDTEAFF. CDR3 DNA: TGCGCCAGCAGCTTAGGGAACGGGGACACTGAAGCTTTCTTT.